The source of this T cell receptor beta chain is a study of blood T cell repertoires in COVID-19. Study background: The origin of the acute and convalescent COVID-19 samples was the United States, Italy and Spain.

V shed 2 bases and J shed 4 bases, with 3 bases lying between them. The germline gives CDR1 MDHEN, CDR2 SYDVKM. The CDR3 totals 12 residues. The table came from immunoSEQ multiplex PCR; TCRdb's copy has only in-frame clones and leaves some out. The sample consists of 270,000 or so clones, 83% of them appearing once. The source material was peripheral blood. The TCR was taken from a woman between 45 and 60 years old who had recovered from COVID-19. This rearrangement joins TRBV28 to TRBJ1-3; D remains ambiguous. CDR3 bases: TGTGCCAGCAGTTTAGCGGGAAACACCATATATTTT. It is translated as CASSLAGNTIYF.